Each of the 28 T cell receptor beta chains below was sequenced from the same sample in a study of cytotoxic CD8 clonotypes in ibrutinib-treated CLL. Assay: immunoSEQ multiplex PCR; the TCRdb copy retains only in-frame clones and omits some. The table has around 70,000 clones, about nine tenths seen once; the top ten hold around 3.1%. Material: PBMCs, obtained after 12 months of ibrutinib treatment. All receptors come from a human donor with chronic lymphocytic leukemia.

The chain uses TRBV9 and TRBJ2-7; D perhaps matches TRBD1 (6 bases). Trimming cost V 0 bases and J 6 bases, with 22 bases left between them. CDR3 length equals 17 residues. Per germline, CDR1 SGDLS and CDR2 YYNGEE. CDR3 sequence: CASSVGGRGTGFGEQYF. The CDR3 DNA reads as TGTGCCAGCAGCGTAGGAGGTAGGGGGACGGGTTTTGGCGAGCAGTACTTC.

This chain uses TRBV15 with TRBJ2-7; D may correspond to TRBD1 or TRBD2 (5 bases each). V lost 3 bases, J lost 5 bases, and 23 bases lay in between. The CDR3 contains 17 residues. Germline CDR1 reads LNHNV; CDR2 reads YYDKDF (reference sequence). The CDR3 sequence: CATSSTTVVEGRDEQYF. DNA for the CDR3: TGTGCCACCAGCAGTACGACAGTGGTCGAGGGCCGGGACGAGCAGTACTTC.

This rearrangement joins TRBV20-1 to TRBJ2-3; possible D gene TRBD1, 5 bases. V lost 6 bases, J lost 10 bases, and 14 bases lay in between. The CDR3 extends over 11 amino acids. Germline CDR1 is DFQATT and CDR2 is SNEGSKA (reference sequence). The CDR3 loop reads CSAPLGAPQYF. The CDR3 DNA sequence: TGCAGTGCACCCCTAGGGGCCCCGCAGTATTTT.

This chain's CDR3 is CASSQGSEAFF. As DNA, the CDR3 is TGTGCCAGCAGCCAGGGGAGTGAAGCTTTCTTT. This chain links TRBV7-9 with TRBJ1-1, with D tentatively TRBD1 (6 bases). The CDR3 is 11 residues long. Per the germline V gene, CDR1 is SEHNR and CDR2 is FQNEAQ (reference sequence). Trimming left V 5 bases short and J 7 bases short, with 8 bases between. The full variable domain, completed using reference TRBV7-9 and TRBJ1-1, is DTGVSQNPRHKITKRGQNVTFRCDPISEHNRLYWYRQTLGQGPEFLTYFQNEAQLEKSRLLSDRFSAERPKGSFSTLEIQRTEQGDSAMYLCASSQGSEAFFGQGTRLTVV.

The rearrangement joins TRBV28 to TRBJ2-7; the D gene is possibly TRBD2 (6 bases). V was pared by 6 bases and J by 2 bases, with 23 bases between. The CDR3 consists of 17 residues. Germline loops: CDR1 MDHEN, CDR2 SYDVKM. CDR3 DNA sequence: TGTGCCAGCAGCCCTATGGGGGGAGCGGAGGGCCCCTACGAGCAGTACTTC. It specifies CASSPMGGAEGPYEQYF. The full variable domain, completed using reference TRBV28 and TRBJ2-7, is DVKVTQSSRYLVKRTGEKVFLECVQDMDHENMFWYRQDPGLGLRLIYFSYDVKMKEKGDIPEGYSVSREKKERFSLILESASTNQTSMYLCASSPMGGAEGPYEQYFGPGTRLTVT.

In DNA, the CDR3 is TGTGCCAGCAGCTTCAGGGACGGCTATGGCTACACCTTC. Translating gives CASSFRDGYGYTF. The chain couples TRBV7-3 to TRBJ1-2; D might be TRBD1 (5 bases). In germline, CDR1 is SGHTA, CDR2 FQGTGA. The ends were cut back, 3 bases at V and 4 bases at J, with 9 bases in the middle. This CDR3 has 13 amino acids.

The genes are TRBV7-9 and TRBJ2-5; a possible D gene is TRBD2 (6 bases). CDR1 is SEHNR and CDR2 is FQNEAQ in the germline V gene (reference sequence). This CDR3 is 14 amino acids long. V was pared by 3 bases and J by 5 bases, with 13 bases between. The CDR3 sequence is CASSFQAGQETQYF. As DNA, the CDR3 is TGTGCCAGCAGCTTTCAAGCGGGCCAGGAGACCCAGTACTTC.

CDR3: CASSRRTSGRAGDTQYF. CDR3 sequence (DNA): TGCGCCAGCAGCCGAAGGACTAGCGGGAGGGCTGGTGATACGCAGTATTTT. The chain uses TRBV5-1 and TRBJ2-3; 15 bases line up with TRBD2. J gave up 6 bases and V 4 bases, and 9 bases lay outside the gene matches. CDR3 size: 17 residues. CDR1 is SGHRS, CDR2 YFSETQ, per germline.

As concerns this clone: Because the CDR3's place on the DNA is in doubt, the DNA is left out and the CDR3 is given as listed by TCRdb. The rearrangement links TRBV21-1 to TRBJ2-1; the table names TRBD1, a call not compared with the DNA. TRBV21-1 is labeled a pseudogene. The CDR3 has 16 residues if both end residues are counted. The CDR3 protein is CASSDLVGTGTEEQFF.

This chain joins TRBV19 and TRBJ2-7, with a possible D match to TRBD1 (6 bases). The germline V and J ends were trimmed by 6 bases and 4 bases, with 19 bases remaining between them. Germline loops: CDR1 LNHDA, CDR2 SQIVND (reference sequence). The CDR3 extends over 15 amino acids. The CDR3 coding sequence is TGTGCCAGTAGACATGGGGGACACTCGACGTACGAGCAGTACTTC. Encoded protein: CASRHGGHSTYEQYF.

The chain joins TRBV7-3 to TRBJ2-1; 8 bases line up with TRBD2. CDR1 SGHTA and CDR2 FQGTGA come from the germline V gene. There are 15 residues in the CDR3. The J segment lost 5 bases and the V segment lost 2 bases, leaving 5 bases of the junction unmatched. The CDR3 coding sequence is TGTGCCAGCAGCTTACTGGCGGGAGGCCACAATGAGCAGTTCTTC. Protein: CASSLLAGGHNEQFF.

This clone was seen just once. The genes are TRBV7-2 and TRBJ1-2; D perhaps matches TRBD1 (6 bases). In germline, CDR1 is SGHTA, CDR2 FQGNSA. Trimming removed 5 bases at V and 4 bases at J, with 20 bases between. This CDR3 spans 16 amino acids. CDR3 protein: CASSPRGGGGGYGYTF. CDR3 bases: TGTGCCAGCAGCCCACGGGGTGGAGGGGGTGGCTATGGCTACACCTTC.

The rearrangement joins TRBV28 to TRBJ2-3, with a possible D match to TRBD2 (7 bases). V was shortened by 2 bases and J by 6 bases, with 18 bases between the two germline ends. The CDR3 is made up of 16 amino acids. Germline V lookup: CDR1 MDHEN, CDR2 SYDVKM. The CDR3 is CASSLLGGRESDTQYF. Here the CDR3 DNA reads TGTGCCAGCAGTTTACTGGGGGGGCGGGAGTCTGATACGCAGTATTTT.

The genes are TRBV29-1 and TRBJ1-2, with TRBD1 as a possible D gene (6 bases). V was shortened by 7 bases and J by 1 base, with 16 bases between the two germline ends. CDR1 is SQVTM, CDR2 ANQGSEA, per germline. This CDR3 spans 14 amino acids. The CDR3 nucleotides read TGCAGCGCAGAAAACCGGACAGATAACTATGGCTACACCTTC. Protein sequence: CSAENRTDNYGYTF.

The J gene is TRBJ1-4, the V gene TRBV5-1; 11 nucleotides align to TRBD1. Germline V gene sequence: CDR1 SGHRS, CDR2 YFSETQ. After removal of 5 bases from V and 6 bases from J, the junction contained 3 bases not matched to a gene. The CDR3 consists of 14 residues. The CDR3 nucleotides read TGCGCCAGCAGTCAGGACAGGGGGCATGAAAAACTGTTTTTT. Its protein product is CASSQDRGHEKLFF.

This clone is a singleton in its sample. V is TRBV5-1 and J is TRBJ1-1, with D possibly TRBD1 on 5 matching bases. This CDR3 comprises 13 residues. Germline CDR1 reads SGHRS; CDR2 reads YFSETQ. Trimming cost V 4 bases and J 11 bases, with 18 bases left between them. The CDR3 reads CASSPPQGATAFF. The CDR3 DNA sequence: TGCGCCAGCAGCCCGCCCCAAGGGGCGACGGCTTTCTTT.

The CDR3 spells CASSLGWGETRNQPQHF. In DNA, the CDR3 is TGCGCCAGCAGCTTGGGTTGGGGGGAAACGCGCAATCAGCCCCAGCATTTT. This chain links TRBV5-1 with TRBJ1-5, with D maybe TRBD1 (5 bases). CDR1 and CDR2 (germline): SGHRS, YFSETQ. This CDR3 is 17 amino acids long. Trimming left V 0 bases short and J 2 bases short, with 15 bases between.

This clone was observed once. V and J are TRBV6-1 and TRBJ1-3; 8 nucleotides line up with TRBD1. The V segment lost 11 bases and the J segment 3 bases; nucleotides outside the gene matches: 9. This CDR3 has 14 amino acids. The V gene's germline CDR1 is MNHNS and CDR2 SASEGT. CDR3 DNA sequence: TGTGCCGGTCAGGACAGGGAGCATGGAAACACCATATATTTT. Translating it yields CAGQDREHGNTIYF.

The CDR3 is CASSLKDRGTDTQYF. CDR3 sequence (DNA): TGTGCCAGCAGCTTGAAGGACAGGGGCACAGATACGCAGTATTTT. V gene TRBV5-5 combines with J gene TRBJ2-3, with 8 bases matching TRBD1. The trim removed 1 base at V and 1 base at J, leaving 2 bases unmatched. This CDR3 is 15 amino acids long. Germline V lookup: CDR1 SGHKS, CDR2 YYEKEE (reference sequence).

This CDR3 is CASSVVESNEKLFF. The CDR3 bases are TGTGCCAGCAGCGTAGTTGAGTCTAATGAAAAACTGTTTTTT. The chain carries TRBV9 and TRBJ1-4; D is uncertain. Germline CDR1 is SGDLS and CDR2 is YYNGEE. The CDR3 totals 14 residues. The ends were cut back, 0 bases at V and 3 bases at J, with 6 bases in the middle.

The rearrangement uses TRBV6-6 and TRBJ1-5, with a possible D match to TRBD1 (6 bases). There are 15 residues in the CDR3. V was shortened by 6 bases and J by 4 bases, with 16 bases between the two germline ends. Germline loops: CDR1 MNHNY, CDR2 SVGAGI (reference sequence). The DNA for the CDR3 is TGTGCCAGCAGGGAAGATGACAGGAGTAATCAGCCCCAGCATTTT. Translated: CASREDDRSNQPQHF.

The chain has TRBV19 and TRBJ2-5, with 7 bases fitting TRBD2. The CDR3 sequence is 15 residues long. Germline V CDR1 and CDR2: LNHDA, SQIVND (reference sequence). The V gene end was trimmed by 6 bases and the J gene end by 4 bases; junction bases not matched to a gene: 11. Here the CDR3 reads CASSLRLRLAETQYF. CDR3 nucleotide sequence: TGTGCCAGTAGCCTACGTCTCCGACTAGCAGAGACCCAGTACTTC. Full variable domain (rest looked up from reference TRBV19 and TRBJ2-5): DGGITQSPKYLFRKEGQNVTLSCEQNLNHDAMYWYRQDPGQGLRLIYYSQIVNDFQKGDIAEGYSVSREKKESFPLTVTSAQKNPTAFYLCASSLRLRLAETQYFGPGTRLLVL.

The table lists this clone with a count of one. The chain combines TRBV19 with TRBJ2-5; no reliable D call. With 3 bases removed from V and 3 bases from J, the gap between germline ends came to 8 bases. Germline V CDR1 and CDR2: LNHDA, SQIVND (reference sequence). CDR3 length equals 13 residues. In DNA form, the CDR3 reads TGTGCCAGTAGTATGGACCCCAAAGAGACCCAGTACTTC. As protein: CASSMDPKETQYF.

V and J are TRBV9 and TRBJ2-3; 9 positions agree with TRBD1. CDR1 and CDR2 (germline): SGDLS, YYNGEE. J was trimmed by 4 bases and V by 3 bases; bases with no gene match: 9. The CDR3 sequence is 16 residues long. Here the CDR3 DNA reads TGTGCCAGCAGCGCCGACAGGGGGGGACGTCCAGATACGCAGTATTTT. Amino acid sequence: CASSADRGGRPDTQYF.

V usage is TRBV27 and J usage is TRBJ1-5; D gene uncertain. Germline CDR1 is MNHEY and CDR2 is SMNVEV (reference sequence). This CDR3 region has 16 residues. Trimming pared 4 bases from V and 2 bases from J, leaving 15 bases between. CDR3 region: CASSSPGALGNQPQHF. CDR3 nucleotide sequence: TGTGCCAGCAGTTCACCGGGCGCTCTTGGCAATCAGCCCCAGCATTTT.

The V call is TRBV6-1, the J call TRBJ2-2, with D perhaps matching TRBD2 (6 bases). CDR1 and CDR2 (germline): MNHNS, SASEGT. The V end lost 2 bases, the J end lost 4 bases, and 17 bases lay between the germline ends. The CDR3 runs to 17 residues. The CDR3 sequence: CASSERNAGIRTGELFF. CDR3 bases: TGTGCCAGCAGTGAAAGGAATGCGGGAATTCGCACCGGGGAGCTGTTTTTT.

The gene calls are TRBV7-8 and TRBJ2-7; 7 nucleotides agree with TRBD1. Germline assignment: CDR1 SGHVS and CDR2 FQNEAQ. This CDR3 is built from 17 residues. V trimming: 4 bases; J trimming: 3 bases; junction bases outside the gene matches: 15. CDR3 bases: TGTGCCAGCAGCTACCTAGTGGGACAGAGTTTGAGCTACGAGCAGTACTTC. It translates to CASSYLVGQSLSYEQYF.

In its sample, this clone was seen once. The CDR3 spells CASSLTTGGETEAFF. The CDR3 DNA follows: TGTGCCAGCTCACTTACGACAGGGGGCGAAACTGAAGCTTTCTTT. This chain links TRBV18 with TRBJ1-1, with 10 bases lining up with TRBD1. The CDR3 consists of 15 residues. J was trimmed by 5 bases and V by 4 bases; bases with no gene match: 7. Germline-derived CDR1 and CDR2 are KGHSH and LQKENI. Full variable domain (remainder filled in from reference TRBV18 and TRBJ1-1): NAGVMQNPRHLVRRRGQEARLRCSPMKGHSHVYWYRQLPEEGLKFMVYLQKENIIDESGMPKERFSAEFPKEGPSILRIQQVVRGDSAAYFCASSLTTGGETEAFFGQGTRLTVV.